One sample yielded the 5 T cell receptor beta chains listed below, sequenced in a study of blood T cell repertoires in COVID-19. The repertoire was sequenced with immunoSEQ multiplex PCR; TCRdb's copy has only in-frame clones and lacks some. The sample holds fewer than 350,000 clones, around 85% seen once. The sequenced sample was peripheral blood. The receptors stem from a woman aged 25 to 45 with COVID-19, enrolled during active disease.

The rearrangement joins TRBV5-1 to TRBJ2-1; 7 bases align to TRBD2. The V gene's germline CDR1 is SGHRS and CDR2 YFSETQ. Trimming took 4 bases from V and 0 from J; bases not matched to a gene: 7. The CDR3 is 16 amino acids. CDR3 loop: CASSPIAGSSYNEQFF. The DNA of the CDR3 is TGCGCCAGCAGCCCTATAGCGGGTAGCTCCTACAATGAGCAGTTCTTC. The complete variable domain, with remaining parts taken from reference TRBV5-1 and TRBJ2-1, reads KAGVTQTPRYLIKTRGQQVTLSCSPISGHRSVSWYQQTPGQGLQFLFEYFSETQRNKGNFPGRFSGRQFSNSRSEMNVSTLELGDSALYLCASSPIAGSSYNEQFFGPGTRLTVL.

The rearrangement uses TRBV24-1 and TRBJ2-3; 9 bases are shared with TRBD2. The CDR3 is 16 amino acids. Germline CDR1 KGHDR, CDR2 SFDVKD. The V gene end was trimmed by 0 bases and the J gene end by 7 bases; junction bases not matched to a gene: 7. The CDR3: CATSDLQAGGPHTQYF. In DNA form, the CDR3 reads TGTGCCACCAGTGATTTGCAGGCGGGGGGGCCCCATACGCAGTATTTT.

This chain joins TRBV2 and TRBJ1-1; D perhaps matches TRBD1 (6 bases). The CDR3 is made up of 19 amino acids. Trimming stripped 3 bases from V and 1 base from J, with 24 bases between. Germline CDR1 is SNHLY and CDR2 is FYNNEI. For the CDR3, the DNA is TGTGCCAGCAGTGACCCCGCCGGGGGGGGCCAGACAAGGAACACTGAAGCTTTCTTT. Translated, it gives CASSDPAGGGQTRNTEAFF.

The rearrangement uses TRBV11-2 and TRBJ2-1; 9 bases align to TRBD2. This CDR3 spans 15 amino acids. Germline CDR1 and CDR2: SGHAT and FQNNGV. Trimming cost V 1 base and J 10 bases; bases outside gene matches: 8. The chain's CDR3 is CASSLGLAGPEEQFF. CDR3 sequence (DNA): TGTGCCAGCAGCTTAGGCCTAGCGGGGCCCGAAGAGCAGTTCTTC.

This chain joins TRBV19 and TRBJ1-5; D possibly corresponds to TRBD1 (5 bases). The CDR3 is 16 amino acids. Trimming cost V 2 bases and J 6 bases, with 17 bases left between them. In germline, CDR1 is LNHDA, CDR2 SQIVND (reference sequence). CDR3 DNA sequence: TGTGCCAGTAGTATATTGTCCAGGGTGGGGGGTCAGCCCCAGCATTTT. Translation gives CASSILSRVGGQPQHF.